Below, 28 T cell receptor beta chains from the same sample are listed, as sequenced in a study of OX40 agonist ivuxolimab in advanced cancers. Assay: immunoSEQ multiplex PCR; the TCRdb copy retains only in-frame clones and omits some. Of more than 45,000 clones detected, about 85% appear once; the ten largest clones hold around 10%. This material consisted of CD4+ or CD8+ T cells sorted from blood, taken in a trial of the OX40 agonist ivuxolimab. These receptor sequences come from an adult with an advanced solid tumor such as melanoma, head and neck, liver or kidney cancer.

The chain uses TRBV5-4 and TRBJ2-3, with 7 bases identical to TRBD2. The junction had 6 bases not matched to a gene; V was cut back by 3 bases and J by 2 bases. The CDR3 is 15 amino acids. CDR1 SGHNT and CDR2 YYREEE come from the germline V gene (reference sequence). As DNA, the CDR3 is TGTGCCAGCAGCTCCCAGCGGGAACCCACAGATACGCAGTATTTT. It is translated as CASSSQREPTDTQYF.

This clone was picked up a small number of times. Additional DNA sequences in this sample encode the identical CDR3. The chain uses TRBV28 and TRBJ2-7, with 7 bases fitting TRBD2. This CDR3 has 11 residues. V lost 8 bases to trimming and J lost 4 bases; unmatched junction nucleotides: 2. Looked up from germline, CDR1 is MDHEN and CDR2 is SYDVKM. The CDR3 DNA follows: TGTGCCAGCTACGGGGGGTACGAGCAGTACTTC. It translates to CASYGGYEQYF. Together with reference TRBV28 and TRBJ2-7, the CDR3 gives the full variable domain: DVKVTQSSRYLVKRTGEKVFLECVQDMDHENMFWYRQDPGLGLRLIYFSYDVKMKEKGDIPEGYSVSREKKERFSLILESASTNQTSMYLCASYGGYEQYFGPGTRLTVT.

About this clone: Distinct nucleotide sequences in the sample also encode this CDR3. The J gene is TRBJ1-4, the V gene TRBV6-1; weak D call: TRBD1 (5 bases). Trimming pared 4 bases from V and 5 bases from J, leaving 11 bases between. Germline V gives CDR1 MNHNS, CDR2 SASEGT. The length of the CDR3 is 14 residues. CDR3 protein: CASSVGGGNEKLFF. The CDR3 DNA is TGTGCCAGCAGTGTTGGGGGTGGCAATGAAAAACTGTTTTTT.

The chain carries TRBV4-1 and TRBJ2-6; either TRBD1 or TRBD2 may supply D (6 bases each). Germline assignment: CDR1 MGHRA and CDR2 YSYEKL. The V and J ends lost 5 bases and 5 bases respectively, with 19 bases between them. The CDR3 length is 17 residues. The CDR3 spells CASSVGGLRLRANVLTF. CDR3 DNA: TGCGCCAGCAGCGTAGGGGGACTGCGATTAAGGGCCAACGTCCTGACTTTC.

This chain joins TRBV6-1 and TRBJ2-3; 8 bases align to TRBD2. The CDR3 runs 16 residues. V lost 4 bases and J lost 6; bases outside the gene matches: 12. The germline V gene encodes CDR1 MNHNS and CDR2 SASEGT. The CDR3 coding sequence is TGTGCCAGCAGTGCTATGGGGGGACTAGTCACGGATACGCAGTATTTT. This gives the protein CASSAMGGLVTDTQYF.

The rearrangement joins TRBV10-3 to TRBJ1-1; unclear D gene. The V end was cut by 11 bases, the J end by 1 base, with 5 bases between. Germline CDR1 ENHRY, CDR2 SYGVKD. The CDR3 spans 10 residues. The CDR3 nucleotides are TGTGCCTCGGGGAACACTGAAGCTTTCTTT. Its translation is CASGNTEAFF.

The rearrangement uses TRBV7-9 and TRBJ2-5; D possibly uses TRBD1 or TRBD2 (5 bases each). The V and J ends lost 5 bases and 12 bases respectively, with 22 bases between them. This CDR3 has 14 residues. Per the germline V gene, CDR1 is SEHNR and CDR2 is FQNEAQ (reference sequence). CDR3 nucleotides: TGTGCCAGCAGCCCGACCACTACCCGGGACCTGAAGTACTTC. Translating it yields CASSPTTTRDLKYF.

The chain joins TRBV29-1 to TRBJ1-4, with D possibly matching TRBD1 (5 bases). The CDR3 extends over 14 amino acids. V gave up 6 bases and J gave up 7 bases, with 18 bases separating them. Germline CDR1 is SQVTM and CDR2 is ANQGSEA. CDR3 coding DNA: TGCAGCGTCGCCTCTGGGACCGGGCGTGAAAAACTGTTTTTT. This codes for CSVASGTGREKLFF.

The V call is TRBV28, the J call TRBJ2-2, with D perhaps TRBD1 (6 bases). With 3 bases removed from V and 4 bases from J, the gap between germline ends came to 12 bases. The CDR3 runs 15 residues. Germline V CDR1 and CDR2: MDHEN, SYDVKM. This CDR3 reads CASSFATGSTGELFF. The CDR3 region has the DNA TGTGCCAGCAGTTTTGCGACAGGTAGCACCGGGGAGCTGTTTTTT. Together with reference TRBV28 and TRBJ2-2, the CDR3 gives the full variable domain: DVKVTQSSRYLVKRTGEKVFLECVQDMDHENMFWYRQDPGLGLRLIYFSYDVKMKEKGDIPEGYSVSREKKERFSLILESASTNQTSMYLCASSFATGSTGELFFGEGSRLTVL.

The rearrangement joins TRBV28 to TRBJ2-3; tentative D call: TRBD1 (6 bases). This CDR3 is 12 amino acids long. From germline, CDR1 is MDHEN and CDR2 SYDVKM. V dropped 3 bases and J dropped 8 bases, with 9 bases sitting between them. The chain's CDR3 is CASSFPQGTQYF. The CDR3 coding sequence is TGTGCCAGCAGTTTTCCACAGGGTACGCAGTATTTT.

This clone was seen a few times. V is TRBV2 and J is TRBJ2-7, with TRBD1 matching over 7 bases. Trimming removed 6 bases from V and 2 bases from J; junction bases left unmatched: 25. The CDR3 sequence is 20 residues long. The germline V gene has CDR1 SNHLY and CDR2 FYNNEI. The CDR3 region has the DNA TGTGCCAGCAGACCGATCGTAGTACAGGGGCCGGTATTGGCGGCCTACGAGCAGTACTTC. Translating gives CASRPIVVQGPVLAAYEQYF.

Concerning this clone: In the same sample, other DNA sequences code for this CDR3. The CDR3 sequence: CASTPERGTQPQHF. The CDR3 region has the DNA TGTGCCAGCACTCCCGAGAGGGGGACTCAGCCCCAGCATTTT. The chain joins TRBV6-5 to TRBJ1-5; tentative D call: TRBD1 (6 bases). Trimming cost V 7 bases and J 6 bases, with 16 bases left between them. Germline CDR1 reads MNHEY; CDR2 reads SVGAGI. This CDR3 is 14 amino acids long.

The rearrangement joins TRBV2 to TRBJ2-3, with 16 bases that match TRBD2. From germline, CDR1 is SNHLY and CDR2 FYNNEI. Unmatched junction bases numbered 5, after V lost 6 bases and J lost 5 bases. This CDR3 comprises 16 residues. This CDR3 is CASRRGTSGREDTQYF. CDR3 sequence (DNA): TGTGCCAGCAGGCGGGGGACTAGCGGGAGGGAAGATACGCAGTATTTT.

The CDR3 spells CASSVGGYSYEQYF. Written as DNA, the CDR3 is TGTGCCAGCAGCGTCGGGGGCTACTCCTACGAGCAGTACTTC. The chain combines TRBV5-6 with TRBJ2-7; D tentatively fits TRBD1 or TRBD2 (6 bases each). The CDR3 is 14 residues long. V lost 4 bases and J lost 0, with 11 bases in between. CDR1 is SGHDT, CDR2 YYEEEE, per germline.

The rearrangement links TRBV29-1 to TRBJ2-1; TRBD1 or TRBD2 may be the D gene (5 bases each). The CDR3 contains 12 residues. Looked up from germline, CDR1 is SQVTM and CDR2 is ANQGSEA. V was shortened by 4 bases and J by 10 bases, with 14 bases between the two germline ends. The CDR3 DNA reads TGCAGCGTTGGGGACCCTAGAGGCGAGCAGTTCTTC. This gives the protein CSVGDPRGEQFF.

The chain has TRBV28 and TRBJ1-2; D ambiguous. Germline lookup yields CDR1 MDHEN and CDR2 SYDVKM. The CDR3 has 16 amino acids. V shed 6 bases and J shed 2 bases, with 19 bases lying between them. Here the CDR3 reads CASSLIQVESNYGYTF. CDR3 bases: TGTGCCAGCAGCCTCATCCAGGTGGAGTCAAACTATGGCTACACCTTC.

This rearrangement joins TRBV10-3 to TRBJ2-3, with 7 bases that match TRBD2. Germline V gives CDR1 ENHRY, CDR2 SYGVKD. This CDR3 region has 12 residues. Losses at the gene ends were 11 bases for V and 3 bases for J; bases not matched to a gene: 5. CDR3 sequence reads: CASRRGTDTQYF. The CDR3 DNA is TGTGCCTCCAGGCGGGGGACAGATACGCAGTATTTT.

The chain couples TRBV6-1 to TRBJ1-5; D possibly corresponds to TRBD1 (5 bases). V gave up 1 base and J gave up 5 bases, with 15 bases separating them. Germline assignment: CDR1 MNHNS and CDR2 SASEGT. This CDR3 contains 16 residues. CDR3 residues: CASSEGQGLAYQPQHF. CDR3 sequence (DNA): TGTGCCAGCAGTGAAGGTCAGGGTTTGGCGTATCAGCCCCAGCATTTT.

This chain connects TRBV28 to TRBJ2-7, with D possibly matching TRBD1 (5 bases). This CDR3 region has 14 residues. Germline-derived CDR1 and CDR2 are MDHEN and SYDVKM. V was clipped by 2 bases and J by 0 bases, with 8 bases between them. CDR3 region: CASSLGAVSYEQYF. In DNA form, the CDR3 reads TGTGCCAGCAGTTTAGGGGCAGTCTCCTACGAGCAGTACTTC.

The chain uses TRBV5-5 and TRBJ1-4; D remains ambiguous. The CDR3 contains 13 residues. CDR1 and CDR2 (germline): SGHKS, YYEKEE (reference sequence). V lost 2 bases, J lost 1 base, and 3 bases lay in between. The CDR3 sequence is CASSFLTNEKLFF. The CDR3 region has the DNA TGTGCCAGCAGCTTCCTAACTAATGAAAAACTGTTTTTT.

Comment on this clone: This sample includes further DNA sequences coding for the same CDR3. The chain links TRBV5-1 to TRBJ1-4, with a weak D call TRBD1 (5 bases). Germline V gene lookup returns CDR1 SGHRS and CDR2 YFSETQ. The CDR3 consists of 15 residues. Trimming stripped 2 bases from V and 0 bases from J, with 8 bases between. CDR3 bases: TGCGCCAGCAGCTTAGCAGGGTCAACTAATGAAAAACTGTTTTTT. It encodes CASSLAGSTNEKLFF.

The chain recombines TRBV5-1 with TRBJ1-2; unclear D gene. V dropped 4 bases and J dropped 8 bases, with 12 bases sitting between them. Germline CDR1 SGHRS, CDR2 YFSETQ. The CDR3 length is 12 residues. The CDR3 region is CASSPVAGGYTF. The CDR3 nucleotides are TGCGCCAGCAGCCCCGTTGCGGGCGGCTACACCTTC.

This chain connects TRBV10-3 to TRBJ2-1; TRBD1 or TRBD2 may be the D gene (5 bases each). V shed 0 bases and J shed 6 bases, with 15 bases lying between them. The CDR3 consists of 16 residues. CDR1 ENHRY and CDR2 SYGVKD come from the germline V gene. The CDR3: CAISESWWDRSNEQFF. The CDR3 nucleotides read TGTGCCATCAGTGAGTCGTGGTGGGACCGGAGCAATGAGCAGTTCTTC.

The rearrangement uses TRBV6-1 and TRBJ2-1, with a possible D match to TRBD2 (5 bases). In germline, CDR1 is MNHNS, CDR2 SASEGT. V lost 6 bases, J lost 7 bases, and 13 bases lay in between. The CDR3 spans 13 residues. CDR3 in DNA: TGTGCCAGCAGCGATCGACTACCAAATGAGCAGTTCTTC. Translation: CASSDRLPNEQFF.

The gene calls are TRBV14 and TRBJ2-5; 7 bases match TRBD2. The germline V gene has CDR1 SGHDN and CDR2 FVKESK. This CDR3 comprises 14 residues. Trimming removed 3 bases from V and 5 bases from J; junction bases left unmatched: 6. The CDR3 here is CASSQVAGVETQYF. The CDR3 nucleotides read TGTGCCAGCAGCCAGGTGGCGGGAGTTGAGACCCAGTACTTC.

This rearrangement joins TRBV30 to TRBJ1-4; the D is unclear. This CDR3 has 15 amino acids. V was pared by 4 bases and J by 0 bases, with 12 bases between. Germline-derived CDR1 and CDR2 are GTSNPN and SVGIG (reference sequence). The CDR3 region has the DNA TGTGCCTGGAAGAAGGGCCCCGCAACTAATGAAAAACTGTTTTTT. Residues: CAWKKGPATNEKLFF. Full variable domain (outside the CDR3, taken from reference TRBV30 and TRBJ1-4): SQTIHQWPATLVQPVGSPLSLECTVEGTSNPNLYWYRQAAGRGLQLLFYSVGIGQISSEVPQNLSASRPQDRQFILSSKKLLLSDSGFYLCAWKKGPATNEKLFFGSGTQLSVL.

The J gene is TRBJ2-1, the V gene TRBV6-5; possibly TRBD2 for D (6 bases). V shed 5 bases and J shed 9 bases, with 14 bases lying between them. Germline V gives CDR1 MNHEY, CDR2 SVGAGI. This CDR3 is built from 13 residues. CDR3 sequence: CASSARVGGEQFF. The CDR3 nucleotides read TGTGCCAGCAGTGCACGGGTGGGGGGTGAGCAGTTCTTC.

The gene calls are TRBV4-1 and TRBJ2-4; 10 nucleotides align to TRBD1. Germline assignment: CDR1 MGHRA and CDR2 YSYEKL. This CDR3 contains 19 residues. The V and J ends lost 1 base and 0 bases, in that order; junction bases with no gene match: 9. This CDR3 is CASSQGDRGSYLAKNIQYF. In nucleotides, the CDR3 is TGCGCCAGCAGCCAAGGGGACAGGGGTTCTTATCTAGCCAAAAACATTCAGTACTTC.